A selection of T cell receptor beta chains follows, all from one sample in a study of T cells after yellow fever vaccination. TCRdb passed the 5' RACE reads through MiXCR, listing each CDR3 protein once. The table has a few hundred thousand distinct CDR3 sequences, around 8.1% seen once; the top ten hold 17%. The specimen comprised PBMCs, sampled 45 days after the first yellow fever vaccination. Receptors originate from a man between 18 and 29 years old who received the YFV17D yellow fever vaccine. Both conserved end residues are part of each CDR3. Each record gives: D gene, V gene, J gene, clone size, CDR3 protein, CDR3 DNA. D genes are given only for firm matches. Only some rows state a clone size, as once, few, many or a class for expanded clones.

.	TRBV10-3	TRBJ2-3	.	CAISSEGAGGTDTQYF	TGTGCCATCAGTTCCGAGGGGGCGGGGGGCACAGATACGCAGTATTTT
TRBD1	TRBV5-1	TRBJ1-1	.	CASPQGGTNTEAFF	TGCGCCAGCCCACAGGGGGGTACGAACACTGAAGCTTTCTTT
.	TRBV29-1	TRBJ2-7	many	CSARAWDEQYF	TGCAGCGCGAGGGCTTGGGACGAGCAGTACTTC
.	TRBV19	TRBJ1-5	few	CASSPLGEYSNQPQHF	TGTGCCAGTAGTCCCCTCGGAGAGTATAGCAATCAGCCCCAGCATTTT
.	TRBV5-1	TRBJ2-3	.	CASTPRGLGDTDTQYF	TGCGCCAGCACCCCCAGGGGACTCGGGGACACAGATACGCAGTATTTT
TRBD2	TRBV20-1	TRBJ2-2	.	CSARSSGGNTGELFF	TGCAGTGCTAGATCTAGCGGGGGTAACACCGGGGAGCTGTTTTTT
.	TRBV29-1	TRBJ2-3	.	CSLVRGAEDTQYF	TGCAGCCTTGTCCGAGGGGCCGAGGATACGCAGTATTTT
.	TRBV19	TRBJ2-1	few	CASSDLWPGNEQFF	TGTGCCAGTAGTGATCTCTGGCCTGGGAATGAGCAGTTCTTC
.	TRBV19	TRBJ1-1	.	CASSIVNSVTNTEAFF	TGTGCCAGTAGTATAGTGAACAGCGTGACGAACACTGAAGCTTTCTTT
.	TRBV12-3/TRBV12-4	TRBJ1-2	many	CASSLLTAVYGYTF	TGTGCCAGCAGTTTGCTGACTGCTGTCTATGGCTACACCTTC
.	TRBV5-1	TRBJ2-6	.	CASRYPGVASGANVLTF	TGCGCCAGCAGATATCCGGGGGTGGCCTCTGGGGCCAACGTCCTGACTTTC
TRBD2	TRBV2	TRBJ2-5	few	CASSAQGLAGTETQYF	TGTGCCAGCAGTGCCCAGGGACTAGCGGGGACAGAGACCCAGTACTTC
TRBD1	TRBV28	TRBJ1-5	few	CASSKSLPGQGNQPQHF	TGTGCCAGCAGTAAATCGCTCCCGGGACAGGGCAATCAGCCCCAGCATTTT
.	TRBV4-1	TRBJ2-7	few	CASSQGPGAEEQYF	TGCGCCAGCAGCCAAGGACCGGGGGCTGAAGAGCAGTACTTC
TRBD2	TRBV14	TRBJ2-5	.	CASSLLAAVETQYF	TGTGCCAGCAGCCTACTAGCGGCCGTTGAGACCCAGTACTTC
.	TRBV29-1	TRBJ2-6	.	CSVEGDSGANVLTF	TGCAGCGTTGAGGGAGACTCTGGGGCCAACGTCCTGACTTTC
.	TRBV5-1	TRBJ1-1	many	CASSLAPTDLGTEAFF	TGCGCCAGCAGCTTGGCCCCCACCGACCTGGGAACTGAAGCTTTCTTT
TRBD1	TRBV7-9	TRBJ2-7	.	CASSNLPGTVYEQYF	TGTGCCAGCAGCAACCTCCCAGGGACAGTGTACGAGCAGTACTTC
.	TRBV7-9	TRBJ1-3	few	CASSLEFGTTKYF	TGTGCCAGCAGCCTTGAATTCGGGACGACGAAATATTTT